This T cell receptor (beta chain) emerged from a study of blood T cell repertoires in COVID-19. Data came from immunoSEQ multiplex PCR; TCRdb stores just in-frame clones and leaves some out. The sample yields 300,000 to 500,000 clones, roughly 88% seen once. V was clipped by 2 bases and J by 6 bases; unmatched bases: 2. The germline V gene encodes CDR1 SGHRS and CDR2 YFSETQ. The CDR3 length is 13 residues. This sequence was found in a woman in her forties with acute COVID-19. Sequenced: PBMCs or T cells enriched from blood (not recorded which). The gene calls are TRBV5-1 and TRBJ1-1, with 9 bases fitting TRBD1. In DNA, the CDR3 is TGCGCCAGCAGCTTTAGACAGGGGGCTGAAGCTTTCTTT. It yields the protein CASSFRQGAEAFF.